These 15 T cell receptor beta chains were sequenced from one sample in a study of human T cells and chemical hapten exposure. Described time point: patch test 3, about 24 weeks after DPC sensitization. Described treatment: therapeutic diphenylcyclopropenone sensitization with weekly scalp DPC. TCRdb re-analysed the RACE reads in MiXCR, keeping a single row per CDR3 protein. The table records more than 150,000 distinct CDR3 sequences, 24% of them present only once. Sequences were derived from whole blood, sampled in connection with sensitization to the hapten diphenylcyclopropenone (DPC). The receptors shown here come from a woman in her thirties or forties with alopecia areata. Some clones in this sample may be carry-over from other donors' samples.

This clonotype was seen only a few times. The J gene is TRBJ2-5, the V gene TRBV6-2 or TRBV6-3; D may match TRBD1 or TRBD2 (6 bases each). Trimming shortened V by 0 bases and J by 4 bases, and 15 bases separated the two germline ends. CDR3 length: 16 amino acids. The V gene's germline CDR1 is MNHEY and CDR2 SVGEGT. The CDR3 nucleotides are TGTGCCAGCAGTTACTCGAGGGGGGTTCGGAGAGAGACCCAGTACTTC. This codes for CASSYSRGVRRETQYF.

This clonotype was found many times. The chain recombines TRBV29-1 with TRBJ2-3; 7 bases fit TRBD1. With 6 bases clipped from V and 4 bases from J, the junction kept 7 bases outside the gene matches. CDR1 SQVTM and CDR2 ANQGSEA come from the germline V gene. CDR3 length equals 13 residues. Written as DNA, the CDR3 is TGCAGCGTCCCCCGACAGGGCGCAGATACGCAGTATTTT. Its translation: CSVPRQGADTQYF.

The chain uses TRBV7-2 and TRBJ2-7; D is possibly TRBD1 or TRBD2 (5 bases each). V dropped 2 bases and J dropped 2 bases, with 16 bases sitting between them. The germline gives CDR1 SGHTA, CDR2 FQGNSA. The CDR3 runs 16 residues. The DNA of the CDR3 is TGTGCCAGCAGCTTACACCCAGGGAGCAGGGCCTACGAGCAGTACTTC. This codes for CASSLHPGSRAYEQYF.

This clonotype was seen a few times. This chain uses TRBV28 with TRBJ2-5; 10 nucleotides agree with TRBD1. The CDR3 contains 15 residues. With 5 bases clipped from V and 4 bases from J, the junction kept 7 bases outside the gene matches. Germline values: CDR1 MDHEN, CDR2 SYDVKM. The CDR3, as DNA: TGTGCCAGCAGTACGACAGGGGGCGCCGTAGAGACCCAGTACTTC. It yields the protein CASSTTGGAVETQYF. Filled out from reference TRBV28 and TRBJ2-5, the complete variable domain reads DVKVTQSSRYLVKRTGEKVFLECVQDMDHENMFWYRQDPGLGLRLIYFSYDVKMKEKGDIPEGYSVSREKKERFSLILESASTNQTSMYLCASSTTGGAVETQYFGPGTRLLVL.

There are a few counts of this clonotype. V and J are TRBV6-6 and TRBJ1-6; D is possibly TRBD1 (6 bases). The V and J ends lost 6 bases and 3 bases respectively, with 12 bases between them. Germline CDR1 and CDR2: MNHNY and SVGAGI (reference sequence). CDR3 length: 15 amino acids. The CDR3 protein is CASRPGTNYNSPLHF. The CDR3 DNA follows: TGTGCCAGCAGACCCGGGACAAACTATAATTCACCCCTCCACTTT.

CDR3 residues: CASSRGGSGSADTQYF. The CDR3 region has the DNA TGTGCCAGCAGCCGGGGGGGAAGCGGGAGTGCAGATACGCAGTATTTT. This chain uses TRBV4-2 with TRBJ2-3, with 8 bases lining up with TRBD2. CDR3 length: 16 amino acids. V was pared by 4 bases and J by 4 bases, with 10 bases of the junction left unmatched. CDR1 is LGHNA and CDR2 is YNFKEQ in the germline V gene.

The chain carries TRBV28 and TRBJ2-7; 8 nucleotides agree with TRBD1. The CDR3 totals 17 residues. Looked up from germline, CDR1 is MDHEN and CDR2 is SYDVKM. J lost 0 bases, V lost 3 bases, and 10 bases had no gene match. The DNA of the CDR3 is TGTGCCAGCAGTTTTTACTCTGGGACAGGCATCTCCTACGAGCAGTACTTC. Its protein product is CASSFYSGTGISYEQYF.

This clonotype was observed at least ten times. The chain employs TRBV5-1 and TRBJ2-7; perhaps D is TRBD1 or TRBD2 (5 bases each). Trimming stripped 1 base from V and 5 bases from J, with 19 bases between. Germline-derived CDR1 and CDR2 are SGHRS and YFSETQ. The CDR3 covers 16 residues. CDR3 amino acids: CASSLIRSGPADEQYF. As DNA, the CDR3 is TGCGCCAGCAGCTTGATTAGGTCGGGACCCGCGGACGAGCAGTACTTC.

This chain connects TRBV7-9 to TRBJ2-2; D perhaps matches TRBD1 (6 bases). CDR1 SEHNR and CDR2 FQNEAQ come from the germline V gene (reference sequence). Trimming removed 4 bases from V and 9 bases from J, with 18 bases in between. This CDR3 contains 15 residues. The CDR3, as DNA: TGTGCCAGCAGCTCGGAACGGGACACCTGGCGGGAGCTGTTTTTT. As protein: CASSSERDTWRELFF.

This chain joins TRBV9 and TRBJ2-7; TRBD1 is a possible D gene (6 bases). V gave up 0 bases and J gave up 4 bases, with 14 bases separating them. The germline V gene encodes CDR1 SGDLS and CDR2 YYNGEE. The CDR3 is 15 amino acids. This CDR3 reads CASSVGIKGEYEQYF. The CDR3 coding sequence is TGTGCCAGCAGCGTAGGAATAAAGGGGGAGTACGAGCAGTACTTC.

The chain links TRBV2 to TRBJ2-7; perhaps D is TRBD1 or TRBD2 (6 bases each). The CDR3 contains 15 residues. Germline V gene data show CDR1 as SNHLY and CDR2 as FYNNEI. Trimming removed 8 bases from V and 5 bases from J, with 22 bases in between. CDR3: CASRRGRDNTNEQYF. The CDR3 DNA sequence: TGTGCCAGCCGGAGGGGCCGGGACAATACTAACGAGCAGTACTTC. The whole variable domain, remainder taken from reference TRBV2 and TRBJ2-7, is EPEVTQTPSHQVTQMGQEVILRCVPISNHLYFYWYRQILGQKVEFLVSFYNNEISEKSEIFDDQFSVERPDGSNFTLKIRSTKLEDSAMYFCASRRGRDNTNEQYFGPGTRLTVT.

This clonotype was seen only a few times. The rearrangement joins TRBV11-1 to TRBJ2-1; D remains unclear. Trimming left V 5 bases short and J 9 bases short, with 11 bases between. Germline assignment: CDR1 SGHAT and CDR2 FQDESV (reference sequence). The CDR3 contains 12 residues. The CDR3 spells CASSLRSGEQFF. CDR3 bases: TGTGCCAGCAGCCTGAGATCGGGTGAGCAGTTCTTC.

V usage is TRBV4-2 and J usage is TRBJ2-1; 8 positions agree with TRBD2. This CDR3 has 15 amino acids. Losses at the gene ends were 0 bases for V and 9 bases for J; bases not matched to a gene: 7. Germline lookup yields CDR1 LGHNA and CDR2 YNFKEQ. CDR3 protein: CASSQDKRTSSEQFF. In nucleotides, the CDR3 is TGTGCCAGCAGCCAAGATAAGCGGACTAGCAGTGAGCAGTTCTTC.

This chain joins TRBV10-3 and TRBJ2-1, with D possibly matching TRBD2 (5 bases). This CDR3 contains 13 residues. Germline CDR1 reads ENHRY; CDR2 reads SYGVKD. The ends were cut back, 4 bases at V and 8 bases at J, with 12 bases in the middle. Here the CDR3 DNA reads TGTGCCATCAGTGGAACTAGTATGGATGAGCAGTTCTTC. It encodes CAISGTSMDEQFF.

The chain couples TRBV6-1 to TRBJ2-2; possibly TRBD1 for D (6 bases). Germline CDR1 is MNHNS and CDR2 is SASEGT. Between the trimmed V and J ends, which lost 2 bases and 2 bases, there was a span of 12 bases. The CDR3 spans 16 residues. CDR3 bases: TGTGCCAGCAGTGAATTCCGGACAGTAAACACCGGGGAGCTGTTTTTT. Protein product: CASSEFRTVNTGELFF.